These 21 T cell receptor beta chains were sequenced from one sample in a study of T cells after yellow fever vaccination. MiXCR, applied by TCRdb to the 5' RACE reads, yields one record per CDR3 protein. There are 500,000 to 650,000 distinct CDR3 sequences in the sample; 9% to 15% occur only once, and 15% lies in the top ten. The specimen was PBMCs, collected on the day of the yellow fever booster vaccination. These receptor sequences come from a man aged 25-45 years who received the YFV17D yellow fever vaccine.

This clonotype has just a few counts. J is TRBJ1-4 and V is TRBV4-3; 9 nucleotides match TRBD1. Looked up from germline, CDR1 is LGHNA and CDR2 is YSLEER. The CDR3 length is 15 residues. V trimming: 2 bases; J trimming: 7 bases; junction bases outside the gene matches: 5. The CDR3 here is CASSQLGQGGEKLFF. The CDR3 coding sequence is TGCGCCAGCAGCCAACTGGGACAGGGCGGTGAAAAACTGTTTTTT.

This clonotype came up a few times. The rearrangement uses TRBV7-9 and TRBJ2-2; D is unresolved. The CDR3 contains 13 residues. In germline, CDR1 is SEHNR, CDR2 FQNEAQ (reference sequence). Trimming left V 5 bases short and J 3 bases short, with 7 bases between. This chain's CDR3 is CASSRLDTGELFF. Here the CDR3 DNA reads TGTGCCAGCAGCCGCCTGGACACCGGGGAGCTGTTTTTT.

This clonotype showed up many times. The V gene is TRBV5-1, the J gene TRBJ2-1, with TRBD1 matching over 7 bases. In germline, CDR1 is SGHRS, CDR2 YFSETQ. This CDR3 has 15 residues. The J segment lost 2 bases and the V segment lost 1 base, leaving 3 bases of the junction unmatched. The CDR3 sequence is CASSLSTGAYNEQFF. CDR3 DNA: TGCGCCAGCAGCTTGTCAACAGGGGCCTACAATGAGCAGTTCTTC.

This chain connects TRBV5-6 to TRBJ1-1; D is uncertain. The CDR3 sequence is 13 residues long. Between the trimmed V and J ends, which lost 0 bases and 6 bases, there was a span of 9 bases. The germline V gene encodes CDR1 SGHDT and CDR2 YYEEEE. For the CDR3, the DNA is TGTGCCAGCAGCTTGGTCACGGCATCTGAAGCTTTCTTT. It is translated as CASSLVTASEAFF.

The chain combines TRBV4-3 with TRBJ2-4, with D possibly TRBD2 on 5 matching bases. CDR1 LGHNA and CDR2 YSLEER come from the germline V gene. The CDR3 is made up of 17 amino acids. Between the trimmed V and J ends, which lost 3 bases and 5 bases, there was a span of 20 bases. Written as DNA, the CDR3 is TGCGCCAGCAGCCAGGCCTTTTTGCGGGCAGACGAAAACATTCAGTACTTC. Amino acids: CASSQAFLRADENIQYF.

This rearrangement joins TRBV6-1 to TRBJ1-1; 9 nucleotides match TRBD1. V dropped 5 bases and J dropped 1; count of bases not matched to a gene: 11. Germline V gives CDR1 MNHNS, CDR2 SASEGT. This CDR3 is 17 amino acids long. The CDR3 DNA reads as TGTGCCAGCAGTACGGTCCCGGGACAGGGATCGAACACTGAAGCTTTCTTT. Its protein is CASSTVPGQGSNTEAFF.

This clonotype has ten or more counts. The V gene is TRBV12-3 or TRBV12-4, the J gene TRBJ2-7; D possibly corresponds to TRBD1 (7 bases). The CDR3 totals 14 residues. Trimming removed 6 bases at V and 3 bases at J, with 15 bases between. In DNA form, the CDR3 reads TGTGCCAGCAGAAAGGGGGCGGGATACTACGAGCAGTACTTC. This gives the protein CASRKGAGYYEQYF.

The rearrangement joins TRBV7-2 to TRBJ2-3; D remains ambiguous. The CDR3 is 12 residues long. Germline assignment: CDR1 SGHTA and CDR2 FQGNSA. The V and J ends lost 5 bases and 7 bases respectively, with 10 bases between them. The CDR3 coding sequence is TGTGCCAGCAGCCCACCCTCGAATACGCAGTATTTT. Translated: CASSPPSNTQYF.

This clonotype was detected many times. This chain connects TRBV29-1 to TRBJ2-1, with D possibly being TRBD1 (7 bases). The length of the CDR3 is 15 residues. V shed 8 bases and J shed 7 bases, with 24 bases lying between them. CDR1 is SQVTM and CDR2 is ANQGSEA in the germline V gene. Here the CDR3 DNA reads TGCAGCCTATCGGAGGGGGGACAGCCGTCGAATGAGCAGTTCTTC. Translating it yields CSLSEGGQPSNEQFF.

This clonotype has a handful of counts. This rearrangement joins TRBV5-6 to TRBJ2-2, with 9 bases fitting TRBD2. CDR1 is SGHDT, CDR2 YYEEEE, per germline. V lost 4 bases to trimming and J lost 9 bases; unmatched junction nucleotides: 13. The CDR3 loop spans 16 amino acids. The chain's CDR3 is CASSPKTSGLSRELFF. As DNA, the CDR3 is TGTGCCAGCAGCCCTAAGACTAGCGGCTTATCTAGGGAGCTGTTTTTT.

The chain recombines TRBV28 with TRBJ2-3, with D hard to call. The CDR3 is made up of 12 amino acids. CDR1 and CDR2 (germline): MDHEN, SYDVKM. V was pared by 1 base and J by 8 bases, with 7 bases between. CDR3 nucleotides: TGTGCCAGCAGTTTATTGGGGTCTACGCAGTATTTT. Protein product: CASSLLGSTQYF.

This CDR3 is CASSYSTTFTDTQYF. CDR3 nucleotide sequence: TGTGCCAGCAGTTACTCGACTACCTTCACAGATACGCAGTATTTT. The chain recombines TRBV6-2 or TRBV6-3 with TRBJ2-3, with D possibly TRBD2 on 5 matching bases. Trimming pared 0 bases from V and 2 bases from J, leaving 9 bases between. CDR1 is MNHEY, CDR2 SVGEGT, per germline. This CDR3 region has 15 residues.

A few counts support this clonotype. The chain couples TRBV12-3 or TRBV12-4 to TRBJ2-7; the match to TRBD2 covers 8 bases. The CDR3 is made up of 12 amino acids. Losses at the gene ends were 5 bases for V and 6 bases for J; bases not matched to a gene: 3. The CDR3 region has the DNA TGTGCCAGCAGTCCGGGACTAGTCGAGCAGTACTTC. It yields the protein CASSPGLVEQYF.

V is TRBV2 and J is TRBJ1-4; no reliable D call. With 6 bases removed from V and 8 bases from J, the gap between germline ends came to 19 bases. The CDR3 spans 15 residues. Germline-derived CDR1 and CDR2 are SNHLY and FYNNEI. The CDR3: CASRAQITPTEKLFF. The CDR3 DNA is TGTGCCAGCAGGGCCCAGATTACACCCACAGAAAAACTGTTTTTT.

This clonotype was seen repeatedly, ten times or more. This sequence joins TRBV6-2 or TRBV6-3 and TRBJ2-1, with TRBD2 identical over 7 bases. The ends lost 4 bases at V and 6 bases at J; junction bases unmatched: 9. The CDR3 consists of 15 residues. Germline V gene sequence: CDR1 MNHEY, CDR2 SVGEGT. In DNA, the CDR3 is TGTGCCAGCAGTTTTTCCCCGACTAGCACCAATGAGCAGTTCTTC. Its translation: CASSFSPTSTNEQFF.

This rearrangement joins TRBV7-2 to TRBJ1-5; D is ambiguous. The CDR3 is 14 amino acids. The V gene's germline CDR1 is SGHTA and CDR2 FQGNSA. V shed 0 bases and J shed 2 bases, with 5 bases lying between them. CDR3 region: CASSLARGNQPQHF. The CDR3 region has the DNA TGTGCCAGCAGCTTAGCGCGGGGCAATCAGCCCCAGCATTTT.

This clonotype was seen repeatedly, ten times or more. The chain uses TRBV29-1 and TRBJ1-2, with 11 bases fitting TRBD1. Trimming cost V 4 bases and J 2 bases; bases outside gene matches: 3. CDR3 length: 14 amino acids. CDR1 and CDR2 from the germline V gene are SQVTM and ANQGSEA. The chain's CDR3 is CSVVGTGGNYGYTF. The CDR3 region has the DNA TGCAGCGTTGTTGGGACAGGGGGAAACTATGGCTACACCTTC.

This clonotype was picked up many times. In nucleotides, the CDR3 is TGTGCCAGCAGTTTCAGGAACGAGCAGTACTTC. Protein sequence: CASSFRNEQYF. The J gene is TRBJ2-7, the V gene TRBV12-3 or TRBV12-4; the D is unclear. Trimming removed 3 bases from V and 5 bases from J, with 5 bases in between. This CDR3 comprises 11 residues.

This clonotype was seen only a few times. This chain uses TRBV7-2 with TRBJ2-2; perhaps TRBD2 as D (5 bases). Between the trimmed V and J ends, which lost 1 base and 6 bases, there was a span of 15 bases. CDR3 size: 16 residues. The germline V gene encodes CDR1 SGHTA and CDR2 FQGNSA. The CDR3 sequence is CASSLVSSLGPGELFF. The CDR3 nucleotides are TGTGCCAGCAGCTTAGTGTCTAGCTTAGGCCCCGGGGAGCTGTTTTTT. The full variable domain, with the rest looked up from reference TRBV7-2 and TRBJ2-2, is GAGVSQSPSNKVTEKGKDVELRCDPISGHTALYWYRQSLGQGLEFLIYFQGNSAPDKSGLPSDRFSAERTGGSVSTLTIQRTQQEDSAVYLCASSLVSSLGPGELFFGEGSRLTVL.

This clonotype was recorded a few times. The CDR3 is CSAREGRVAQTFF. CDR3 nucleotides: TGCAGTGCTAGAGAGGGGCGCGTAGCCCAAACTTTCTTT. This sequence joins TRBV20-1 and TRBJ1-1; tentative D call: TRBD1 (5 bases). The CDR3 has 13 amino acids. The V gene lost 0 bases and the J gene lost 12 bases, with 17 bases spanning the gap. Germline CDR1 is DFQATT and CDR2 is SNEGSKA (reference sequence).

The chain uses TRBV24-1 and TRBJ2-1; a possible D gene is TRBD2 (5 bases). Trimming cost V 6 bases and J 4 bases, with 15 bases left between them. This CDR3 is 15 amino acids long. Per the germline V gene, CDR1 is KGHDR and CDR2 is SFDVKD. CDR3 in amino acids: CATSTSGSRYNEQFF. The CDR3 nucleotides read TGTGCCACCAGTACTAGTGGGAGTAGGTACAATGAGCAGTTCTTC.